One and the same sample provided the 5 T cell receptor beta chains below, sequenced in a study of beta chain features in type 1 diabetes. The isolated RNA, all of it, was reverse transcribed, so expressed TCRB transcripts were what got sequenced. Produced via immunoSEQ multiplex PCR; TCRdb's table is partial and in-frame only. The profile covers 900,000 or so clones, with roughly a sixth appearing a single time and around 0.02% taken by the ten largest. Input material: naive CD4+ T cells from blood. The source is a woman in her late teens or twenties in good health.

This clone turned up a few times. One junction end does not reproduce the germline sequence, and a read error may be involved. J is TRBJ2-7 and V is TRBV7-2; TRBD1 matches at 12 bases. CDR1 is SGHTA and CDR2 is FQGNSA in the germline V gene. This CDR3 is built from 13 residues. This CDR3 is CASSLVGTGGWFF. Written as DNA, the CDR3 is TGTGCCAGCAGCTTAGTGGGGACAGGGGGCTGGTTCTTC.

J is TRBJ1-2 and V is TRBV25-1; 9 bases agree with TRBD1. Unmatched junction bases numbered 8, after V lost 4 bases and J lost 8 bases. The CDR3 is 14 amino acids. Looked up from germline, CDR1 is MGHDK and CDR2 is SYGVNS. The CDR3: CASSGWDRVRGYTF. In DNA, the CDR3 is TGTGCCAGCAGTGGTTGGGACAGGGTGAGGGGCTACACCTTC.

This clone appeared a few times. The chain couples TRBV11-2 to TRBJ2-2; tentative D call: TRBD1 (6 bases). CDR1 is SGHAT and CDR2 is FQNNGV in the germline V gene. The CDR3 spans 15 residues. Trimming stripped 4 bases from V and 5 bases from J, with 14 bases between. The chain's CDR3 is CASSSRARGTGELFF. The CDR3 DNA is TGTGCCAGCAGCTCCAGGGCTAGGGGGACCGGGGAGCTGTTTTTT.

This clone came up a few times. The chain employs TRBV18 and TRBJ2-7; 8 nucleotides agree with TRBD1. Germline lookup yields CDR1 KGHSH and CDR2 LQKENI. With V trimmed by 2 bases and J by 6 bases, 9 bases remained unmatched. This CDR3 spans 15 amino acids. Here the CDR3 reads CASSPGQGTFREQYF. The DNA of the CDR3 is TGTGCCAGCTCACCAGGACAGGGCACCTTTCGCGAGCAGTACTTC.

This clone was detected only a few times. This chain links TRBV19 with TRBJ2-6, with 7 bases that match TRBD1. This CDR3 comprises 20 residues. With 4 bases clipped from V and 0 bases from J, the junction kept 15 bases outside the gene matches. Germline CDR1 LNHDA, CDR2 SQIVND (reference sequence). This CDR3 reads CASSTRQGQHRYSGANVLTF. The CDR3 coding sequence is TGTGCCAGTAGTACCCGACAGGGACAACACCGCTACTCTGGGGCCAACGTCCTGACTTTC.